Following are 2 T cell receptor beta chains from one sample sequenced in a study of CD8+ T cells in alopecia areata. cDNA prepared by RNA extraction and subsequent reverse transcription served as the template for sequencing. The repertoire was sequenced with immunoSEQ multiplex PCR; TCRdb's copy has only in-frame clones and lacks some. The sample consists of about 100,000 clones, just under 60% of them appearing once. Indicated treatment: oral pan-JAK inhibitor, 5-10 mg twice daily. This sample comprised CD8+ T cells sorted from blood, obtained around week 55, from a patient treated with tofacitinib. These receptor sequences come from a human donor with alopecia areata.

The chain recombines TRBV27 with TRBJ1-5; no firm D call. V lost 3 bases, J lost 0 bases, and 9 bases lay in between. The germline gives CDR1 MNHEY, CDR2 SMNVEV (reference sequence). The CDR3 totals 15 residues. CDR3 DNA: TGTGCCAGCAGTTTGTCCCTTTATAGCAATCAGCCCCAGCATTTT. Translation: CASSLSLYSNQPQHF.

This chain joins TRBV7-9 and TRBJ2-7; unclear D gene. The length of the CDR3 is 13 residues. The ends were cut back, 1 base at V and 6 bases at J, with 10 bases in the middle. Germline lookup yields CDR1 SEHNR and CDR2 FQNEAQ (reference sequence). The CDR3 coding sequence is TGTGCCAGCAGCTTAGTGCAGGTGGGCGAGCAGTACTTC. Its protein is CASSLVQVGEQYF.